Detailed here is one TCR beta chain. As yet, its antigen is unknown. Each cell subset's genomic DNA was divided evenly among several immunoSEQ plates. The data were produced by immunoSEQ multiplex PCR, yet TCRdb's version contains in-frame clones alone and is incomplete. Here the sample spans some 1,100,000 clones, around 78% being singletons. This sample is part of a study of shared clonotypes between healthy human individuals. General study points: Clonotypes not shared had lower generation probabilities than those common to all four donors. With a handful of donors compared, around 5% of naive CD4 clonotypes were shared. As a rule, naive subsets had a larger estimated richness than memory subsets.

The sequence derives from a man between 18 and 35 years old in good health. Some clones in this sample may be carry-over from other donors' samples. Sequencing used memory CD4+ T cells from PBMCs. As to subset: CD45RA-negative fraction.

The CDR3 DNA is TGTGCCAGCAGTTTCGAAGGGGCCCTTACTAACTATGGCTACACCTTC. This translates into CASSFEGALTNYGYTF. The chain uses TRBV28 and TRBJ1-2, with D possibly being TRBD1 (5 bases). Germline values: CDR1 MDHEN, CDR2 SYDVKM. V was clipped by 3 bases and J by 0 bases, with 14 bases between them. The CDR3 sequence is 16 residues long.